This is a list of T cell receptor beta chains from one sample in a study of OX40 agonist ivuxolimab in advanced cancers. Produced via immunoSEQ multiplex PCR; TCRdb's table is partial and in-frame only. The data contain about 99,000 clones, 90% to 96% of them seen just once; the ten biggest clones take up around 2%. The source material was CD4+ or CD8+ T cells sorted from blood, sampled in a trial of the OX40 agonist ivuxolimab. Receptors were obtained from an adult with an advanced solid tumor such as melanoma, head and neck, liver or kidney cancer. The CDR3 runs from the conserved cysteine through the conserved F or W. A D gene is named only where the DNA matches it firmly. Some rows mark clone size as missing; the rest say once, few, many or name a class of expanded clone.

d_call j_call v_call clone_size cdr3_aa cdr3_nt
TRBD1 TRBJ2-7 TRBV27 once CASSLRGTGYEQYF TGTGCCAGCAGCCTCCGGGGGACAGGCTACGAGCAGTACTTC
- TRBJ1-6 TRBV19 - CASSVGANSPLHF TGTGCCAGTAGTGTGGGGGCTAATTCACCCCTCCACTTT
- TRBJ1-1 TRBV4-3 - CASSQDKGLGTEAFF TGCGCCAGCAGCCAAGATAAGGGTTTGGGGACTGAAGCTTTCTTT
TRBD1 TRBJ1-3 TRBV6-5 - CASSPDRISGNTIYF TGTGCCAGCAGTCCGGACAGGATCAGTGGAAACACCATATATTTT
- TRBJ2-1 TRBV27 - CASSFPGGRPGNEQFF TGTGCCAGCAGTTTTCCCGGAGGACGTCCTGGTAATGAGCAGTTCTTC
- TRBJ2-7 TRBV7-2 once CASSLGGGIYEQYF TGTGCCAGCAGCTTAGGTGGCGGGATTTACGAGCAGTACTTC
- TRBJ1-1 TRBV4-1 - CASTPLTGTANTEAFF TGCGCCAGCACTCCGTTAACCGGGACGGCGAACACTGAAGCTTTCTTT
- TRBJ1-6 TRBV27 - CASRLGGGSNSPLHF TGTGCCAGCAGGCTAGGGGGGGGCTCGAATTCACCCCTCCACTTT
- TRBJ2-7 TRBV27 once CASSLLPQGGAYEQYF TGTGCCAGCAGTTTACTTCCCCAGGGGGGGGCCTACGAGCAGTACTTC
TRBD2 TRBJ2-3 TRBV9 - CASSPTSGGTDTQYF TGTGCCAGCAGCCCTACTAGCGGAGGCACAGATACGCAGTATTTT
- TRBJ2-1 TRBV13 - CASSQVEGGGYNEQFF TGTGCCAGCAGTCAAGTCGAGGGTGGGGGCTACAATGAGCAGTTCTTC
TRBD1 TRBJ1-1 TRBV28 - CASNWGTGAVNTEAFF TGTGCCAGCAACTGGGGGACAGGGGCCGTGAACACTGAAGCTTTCTTT
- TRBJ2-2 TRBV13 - CASSPPDINTGELFF TGTGCCAGCAGCCCCCCGGACATCAACACCGGGGAGCTGTTTTTT
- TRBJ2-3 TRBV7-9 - CASSLVESPGQLTDTQYF TGTGCCAGCAGCTTAGTAGAATCGCCGGGACAACTCACAGATACGCAGTATTTT
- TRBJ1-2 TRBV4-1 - CASSQQGSGYGYTF TGCGCCAGCAGCCAACAAGGGTCCGGTTATGGCTACACCTTC
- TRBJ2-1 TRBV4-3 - CASSQDREFGPFF TGCGCCAGCAGCCAAGATAGGGAGTTCGGGCCGTTCTTC
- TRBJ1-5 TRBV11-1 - CASSFPGASNQPQHF TGTGCCAGCAGCTTCCCGGGGGCCAGCAATCAGCCCCAGCATTTT
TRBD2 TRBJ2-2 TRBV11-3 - CASSLGGLAELFF TGTGCCAGCAGCTTGGGGGGGTTGGCGGAGCTGTTTTTT
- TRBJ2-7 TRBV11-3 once CASSLAAGPYEQYF TGTGCCAGCAGCTTAGCGGCCGGGCCGTACGAGCAGTACTTC
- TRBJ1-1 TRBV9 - CASSLGTGPEAFF TGTGCCAGCAGCCTCGGGACCGGCCCTGAAGCTTTCTTT
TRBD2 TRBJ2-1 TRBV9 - CASSATSGGYNEQFF TGTGCCAGCAGCGCGACTAGCGGGGGTTACAATGAGCAGTTCTTC
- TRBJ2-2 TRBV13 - CASSLVQRSNTGELFF TGTGCCAGCAGCTTAGTCCAGCGTTCGAACACCGGGGAGCTGTTTTTT
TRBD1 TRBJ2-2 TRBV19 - CASTGTGNYAGTGELFF TGTGCCAGTACCGGGACAGGGAACTACGCTGGCACCGGGGAGCTGTTTTTT
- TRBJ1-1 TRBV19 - CASSKTAHTEAFF TGTGCCAGTAGTAAGACGGCCCACACTGAAGCTTTCTTT
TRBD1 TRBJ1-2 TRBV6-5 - CASSQDRGPGYTF TGTGCCAGCAGCCAGGACAGGGGGCCTGGCTACACCTTC
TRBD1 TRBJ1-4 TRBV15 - CATSREKGQGYEKLFF TGTGCCACCAGCAGAGAGAAAGGACAGGGATACGAAAAACTGTTTTTT
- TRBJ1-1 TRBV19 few CASSKVQNTEAFF TGTGCCAGTAGTAAAGTACAGAACACTGAAGCTTTCTTT
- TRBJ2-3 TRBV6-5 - CASSYAGTDTQYF TGTGCCAGCAGTTACGCAGGCACAGATACGCAGTATTTT
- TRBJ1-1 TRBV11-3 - CASSDGSEAFF TGTGCCAGCAGCGACGGCTCGGAAGCTTTCTTT
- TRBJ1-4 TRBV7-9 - CAVGTTSNEKLFF TGTGCCGTAGGGACAACGTCAAATGAAAAACTGTTTTTT
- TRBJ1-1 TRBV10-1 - CASRPTEIVNTEAFF TGCGCCAGCAGGCCAACAGAGATTGTGAACACTGAAGCTTTCTTT
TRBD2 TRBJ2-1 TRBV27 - CASRPSGGHNEQFF TGTGCCAGCAGACCTAGCGGGGGCCACAATGAGCAGTTCTTC
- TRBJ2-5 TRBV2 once CASSDVGAQETQYF TGTGCCAGCAGCGATGTAGGGGCCCAAGAGACCCAGTACTTC
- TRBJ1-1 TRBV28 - CASSYLKRAGTEAFF TGTGCCAGCAGTTACCTGAAAAGGGCTGGCACTGAAGCTTTCTTT
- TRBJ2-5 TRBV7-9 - CASSFGTGAAEYF -
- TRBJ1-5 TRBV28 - CASSLEGLGNQPQHF TGTGCCAGCAGTTTAGAGGGTTTGGGCAATCAGCCCCAGCATTTT
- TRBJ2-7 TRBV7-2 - CASSLKGHAYEQYF TGTGCCAGCAGCTTAAAAGGTCACGCCTACGAGCAGTACTTC
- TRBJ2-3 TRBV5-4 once CASSPDSTDTQYF TGTGCCAGCAGCCCGGATAGCACAGATACGCAGTATTTT
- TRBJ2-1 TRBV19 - CASRVTGQFNEQFF TGTGCCAGTAGAGTCACAGGGCAATTCAATGAGCAGTTCTTC
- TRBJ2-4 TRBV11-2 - CASSLGDIQYF TGTGCCAGCAGCTTAGGGGACATTCAGTACTTC
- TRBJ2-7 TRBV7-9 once CASSLDGSSYEQYF TGTGCCAGCAGCTTAGACGGAAGCTCCTACGAGCAGTACTTC
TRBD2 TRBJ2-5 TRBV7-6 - CASSPGLAGFQETQYF TGTGCCAGCAGCCCCGGGCTAGCGGGATTCCAAGAGACCCAGTACTTC
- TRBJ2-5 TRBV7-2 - CASSLVGGQETQYF TGTGCCAGCAGCTTAGTGGGGGGCCAAGAGACCCAGTACTTC
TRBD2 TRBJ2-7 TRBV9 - CASSPWGGSENEQYF TGTGCCAGCAGCCCCTGGGGGGGGTCTGAGAACGAGCAGTACTTC
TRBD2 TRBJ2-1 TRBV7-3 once CASSKTSGGYNEQFF TGTGCCAGCAGTAAGACTAGCGGGGGTTACAATGAGCAGTTCTTC
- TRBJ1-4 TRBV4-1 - CASSQVLQLNEKLFF TGCGCCAGCAGCCAAGTGTTGCAGCTAAATGAAAAACTGTTTTTT
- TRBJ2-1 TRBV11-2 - CASRVSGGGNEQFF TGTGCCAGCAGGGTATCAGGGGGGGGCAATGAGCAGTTCTTC
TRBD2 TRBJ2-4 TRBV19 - CASSIVPSGLLAKNIQYF TGTGCCAGTAGTATAGTCCCTAGCGGTCTCCTAGCCAAAAACATTCAGTACTTC
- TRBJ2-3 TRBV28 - CASSEGPGTDTQYF TGTGCCAGCAGCGAGGGGCCAGGCACAGATACGCAGTATTTT
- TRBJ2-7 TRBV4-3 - CASSPTQGSYEQYF TGCGCCAGCAGCCCCACCCAGGGATCCTACGAGCAGTACTTC
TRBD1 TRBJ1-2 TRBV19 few CASSVLPGQGSYGYTF TGTGCCAGTAGTGTACTACCGGGACAGGGATCCTATGGCTACACCTTC
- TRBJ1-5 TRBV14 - CASSQGGSNQPQHF TGTGCCAGCAGCCAGGGGGGTAGCAATCAGCCCCAGCATTTT
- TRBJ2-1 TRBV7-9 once CATEMAHAYNEQFF TGTGCCACCGAGATGGCTCACGCCTACAATGAGCAGTTCTTC